This TCR beta chain came from a study of kidney transplant recipient with SARS-CoV-2 infection. Germline loops: CDR1 SGDLS, CDR2 YYNGEE. This CDR3 spans 15 amino acids. MiXCR, run by TCRdb on the reads, gives a single entry per CDR3 protein. The sample has 200,000 to 250,000 distinct CDR3 sequences, about 28% seen once; the top ten hold almost 7.5%. Worth noting for this clonotype: A read error may explain this, as a much larger clone is one base away.

The TCR comes from a male patient aged 25-45 years who had COVID-19 and was a kidney transplant recipient. Among the T cells, some may be from the graft donor. The chain has TRBV9 and TRBJ2-7; 7 bases align to TRBD1. The sequencing here drew on a blood sample, taken at baseline and between days 110 and 120 from a kidney transplant recipient. CDR3 in DNA: TGTGCCAGCAGCGTGGGGACAGTCAGCTCCTACGGGCAGTACTTC. Translation gives CASSVGTVSSYGQYF. Based on the CDR3 plus reference TRBV9 and TRBJ2-7, the full variable domain is DSGVTQTPKHLITATGQRVTLRCSPRSGDLSVYWYQQSLDQGLQFLIQYYNGEERAKGNILERFSAQQFPDLHSELNLSSLELGDSALYFCASSVGTVSSYGQYFGPGTRLTVT.